The clone carrying this T cell receptor beta chain is a singleton in its sample. What it binds is unknown. This sample is drawn from a study of shared clonotypes between healthy human individuals. Naive CD8 cells were CD45RO-negative, positively selected for CCR7, excluding terminally differentiated effector memory CD45RA+ cells. Deep was the level used in running the assay. Produced via immunoSEQ multiplex PCR; TCRdb's table is partial and in-frame only. The sample includes some 2,100,000 clones, about 93% of them seen just once. Study-level points and caveats: Non-shared clonotypes were found to have lower generation probabilities than the clonotypes that were shared by all four of the sorted-subset donors. Only blood was sampled; tissue repertoires likely differ.

V lost 4 bases to trimming and J lost 2 bases, with 14 bases between them. Per the germline V gene, CDR1 is LNHNV and CDR2 is YYDKDF (reference sequence). This CDR3 has 15 residues. The chain carries TRBV15 and TRBJ1-1; weak D call: TRBD1 (6 bases). The TCR comes from a man between 18 and 35 years old in good health. Some clones in this sample may be carry-over from other donors' samples. Sequenced: naive CD8+ T cells from PBMCs. The DNA of the CDR3 is TGTGCCACCAGCAACCCCGTGGGGGCAAACACTGAAGCTTTCTTT. As protein: CATSNPVGANTEAFF.